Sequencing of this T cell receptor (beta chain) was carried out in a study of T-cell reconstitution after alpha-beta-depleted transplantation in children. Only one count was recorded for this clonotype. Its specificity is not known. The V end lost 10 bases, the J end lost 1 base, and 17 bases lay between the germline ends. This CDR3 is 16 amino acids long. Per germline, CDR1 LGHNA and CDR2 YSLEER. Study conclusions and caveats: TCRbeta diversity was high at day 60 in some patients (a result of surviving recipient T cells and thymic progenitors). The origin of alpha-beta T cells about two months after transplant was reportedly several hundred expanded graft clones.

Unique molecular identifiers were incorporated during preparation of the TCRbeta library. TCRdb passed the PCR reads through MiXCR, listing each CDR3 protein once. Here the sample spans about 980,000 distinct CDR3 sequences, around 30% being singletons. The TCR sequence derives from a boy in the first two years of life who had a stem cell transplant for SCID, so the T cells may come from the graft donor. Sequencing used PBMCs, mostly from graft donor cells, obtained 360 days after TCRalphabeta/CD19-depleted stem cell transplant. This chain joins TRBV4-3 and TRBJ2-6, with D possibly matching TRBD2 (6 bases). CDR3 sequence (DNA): TGCGCCACCTCCGGCGGGGTAGGGTCTGGGGCCAACGTCCTGACTTTC. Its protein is CATSGGVGSGANVLTF.